These 6 T cell receptor beta chains came from one sample sequenced in a study of T cells in Graves' hyperthyroidism and ophthalmopathy. The CDR3 regions of TCR beta were amplified from RNA transcripts. First-round RT-PCR with HTBI primers amplified the TCR CDR3 region. Each CDR3 protein gets one entry after TCRdb re-called the multiplex PCR reads with MiXCR. The sample carries approximately 740,000 distinct CDR3 sequences, less than 15% recorded once. What was sequenced was blood. These receptors originate from a young woman with Graves' hyperthyroidism.

This clonotype was picked up many times. The V call is TRBV11-2, the J call TRBJ2-1; 12 nucleotides align to TRBD2. V trimming: 5 bases; J trimming: 0 bases; junction bases outside the gene matches: 14. This CDR3 is 20 amino acids long. Germline values: CDR1 SGHAT, CDR2 FQNNGV. This CDR3 reads CASSPRLAGEGYGSYNEQFF. CDR3 coding DNA: TGTGCCAGCAGCCCGAGACTAGCGGGAGAAGGGTATGGCTCCTACAATGAGCAGTTCTTC. The variable domain in full, completed from reference TRBV11-2 and TRBJ2-1, reads EAGVAQSPRYKIIEKRQSVAFWCNPISGHATLYWYQQILGQGPKLLIQFQNNGVVDDSQLPKDRFSAERLKGVDSTLKIQPAKLEDSAVYLCASSPRLAGEGYGSYNEQFFGPGTRLTVL.

This clonotype was picked up many times. The chain employs TRBV7-8 and TRBJ2-7; TRBD2 matches 12 bases. This CDR3 has 16 amino acids. Trimming cost V 2 bases and J 4 bases; bases outside gene matches: 6. Germline lookup yields CDR1 SGHVS and CDR2 FQNEAQ. In DNA form, the CDR3 reads TGTGCCAGCAGCTTATCTGGACTAGCGGGATATTACGAGCAGTACTTC. Its translation: CASSLSGLAGYYEQYF.

This clonotype was counted at least ten times. The rearrangement links TRBV28 to TRBJ1-1; the D is unclear. The CDR3 is 13 amino acids. The ends were cut back, 7 bases at V and 2 bases at J, with 11 bases in the middle. Germline-derived CDR1 and CDR2 are MDHEN and SYDVKM. CDR3 region: CASTDVRNTEAFF. CDR3 bases: TGTGCCAGCACCGACGTGAGAAACACTGAAGCTTTCTTT.

This clonotype was detected many times. The chain recombines TRBV11-2 with TRBJ2-7; either TRBD1 or TRBD2 may supply D (5 bases each). The V end was cut by 5 bases, the J end by 7 bases, with 18 bases between. The CDR3 is 14 residues long. In germline, CDR1 is SGHAT, CDR2 FQNNGV. CDR3 region: CASSPIQGPGEQYF. DNA for the CDR3: TGTGCCAGCAGCCCCATCCAGGGACCGGGGGAGCAGTACTTC.

This clonotype has at least ten counts. The chain is built from TRBV30 and TRBJ2-7; D call uncertain. The CDR3 length is 13 residues. The germline V gene encodes CDR1 GTSNPN and CDR2 SVGIG (reference sequence). V was pared by 0 bases and J by 7 bases, with 13 bases between. Here the CDR3 DNA reads TGTGCCTGGAGTGTACAACAGCTTGGGGAGCAGTACTTC. Protein: CAWSVQQLGEQYF.

This clonotype was seen only a few times. The chain combines TRBV20-1 with TRBJ2-7, with 8 bases fitting TRBD1. The CDR3 extends over 13 amino acids. V was clipped by 3 bases and J by 5 bases; unmatched bases: 6. CDR1 and CDR2 from the germline V gene are DFQATT and SNEGSKA (reference sequence). DNA of the CDR3: TGCAGTGCTAGGACAGGGGCCGGGGACGAGCAGTACTTC. As protein: CSARTGAGDEQYF.